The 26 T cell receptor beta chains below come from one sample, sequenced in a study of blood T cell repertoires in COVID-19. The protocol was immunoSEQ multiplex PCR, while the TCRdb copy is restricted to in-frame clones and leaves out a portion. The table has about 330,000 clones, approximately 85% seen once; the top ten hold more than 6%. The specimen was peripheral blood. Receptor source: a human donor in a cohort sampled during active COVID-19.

CDR3 in amino acids: CASSITQANSRGPRYGYTF. The DNA for the CDR3 is TGTGCCAGTAGTATCACACAAGCAAATTCCAGGGGGCCGCGATATGGCTACACCTTC. The chain employs TRBV19 and TRBJ1-2, with TRBD1 identical over 8 bases. V lost 3 bases to trimming and J lost 5 bases; unmatched junction nucleotides: 20. CDR3 size: 19 residues. Per the germline V gene, CDR1 is LNHDA and CDR2 is SQIVND (reference sequence).

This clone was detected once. The CDR3, as DNA: TGTGCCAGCAGTTTTCGGGGTGGTAATCAGCCCCAGCATTTT. Protein sequence: CASSFRGGNQPQHF. The chain employs TRBV27 and TRBJ1-5, with D unresolved. Germline values: CDR1 MNHEY, CDR2 SMNVEV (reference sequence). V was trimmed by 3 bases and J by 4 bases, leaving 10 bases between them. This CDR3 spans 14 amino acids.

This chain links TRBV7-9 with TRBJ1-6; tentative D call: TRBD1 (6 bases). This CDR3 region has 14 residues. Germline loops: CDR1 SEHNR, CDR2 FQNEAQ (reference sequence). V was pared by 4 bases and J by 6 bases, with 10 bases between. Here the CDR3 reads CASSSTQGNSPLHF. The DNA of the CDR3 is TGTGCCAGCAGCTCCACACAGGGTAATTCACCCCTCCACTTT.

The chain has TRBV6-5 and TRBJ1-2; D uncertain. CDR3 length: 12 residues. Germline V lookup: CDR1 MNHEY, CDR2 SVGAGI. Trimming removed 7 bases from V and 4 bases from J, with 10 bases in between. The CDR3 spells CASMRVGYGYTF. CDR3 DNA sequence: TGTGCCAGCATGAGGGTCGGCTATGGCTACACCTTC.

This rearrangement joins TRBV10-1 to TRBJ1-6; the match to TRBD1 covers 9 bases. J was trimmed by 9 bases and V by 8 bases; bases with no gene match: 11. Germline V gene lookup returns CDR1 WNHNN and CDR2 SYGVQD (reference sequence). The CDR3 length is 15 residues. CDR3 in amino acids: CASSLGGTGFSPLHF. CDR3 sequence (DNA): TGCGCCAGCTCCCTAGGCGGGACAGGGTTTTCACCCCTCCACTTT.

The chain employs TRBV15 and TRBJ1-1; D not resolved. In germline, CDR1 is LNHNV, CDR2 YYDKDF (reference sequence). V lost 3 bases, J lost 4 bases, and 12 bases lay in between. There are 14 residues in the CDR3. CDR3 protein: CATSRIQGGTEAFF. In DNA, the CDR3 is TGTGCCACCAGCAGGATACAAGGAGGCACTGAAGCTTTCTTT.

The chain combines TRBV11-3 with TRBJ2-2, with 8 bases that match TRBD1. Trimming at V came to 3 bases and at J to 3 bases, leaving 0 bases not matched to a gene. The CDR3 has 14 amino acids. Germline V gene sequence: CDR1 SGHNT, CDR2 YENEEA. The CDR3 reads CASSLDRDTGELFF. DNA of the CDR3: TGTGCCAGCAGCTTGGACAGGGACACCGGGGAGCTGTTTTTT.

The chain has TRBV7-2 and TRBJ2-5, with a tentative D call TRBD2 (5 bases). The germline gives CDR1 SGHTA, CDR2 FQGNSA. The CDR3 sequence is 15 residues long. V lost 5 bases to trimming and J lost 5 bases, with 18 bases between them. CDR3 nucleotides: TGTGCCAGCAGCACCACCCCCGGGGTGGTGGAGACCCAGTACTTC. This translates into CASSTTPGVVETQYF.

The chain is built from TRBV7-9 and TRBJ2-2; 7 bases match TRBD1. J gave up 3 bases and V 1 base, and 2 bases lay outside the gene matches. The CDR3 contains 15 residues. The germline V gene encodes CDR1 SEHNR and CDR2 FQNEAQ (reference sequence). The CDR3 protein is CASSLGTGDTGELFF. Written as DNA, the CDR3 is TGTGCCAGCAGCTTAGGTACAGGGGACACCGGGGAGCTGTTTTTT.

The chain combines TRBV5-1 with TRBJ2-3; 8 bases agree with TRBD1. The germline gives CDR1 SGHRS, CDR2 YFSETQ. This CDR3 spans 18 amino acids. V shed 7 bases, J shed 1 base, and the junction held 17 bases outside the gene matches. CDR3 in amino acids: CASSANRKDRGRTDTQYF. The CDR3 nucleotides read TGCGCCAGCTCCGCAAACAGAAAAGACAGGGGCCGCACAGATACGCAGTATTTT.

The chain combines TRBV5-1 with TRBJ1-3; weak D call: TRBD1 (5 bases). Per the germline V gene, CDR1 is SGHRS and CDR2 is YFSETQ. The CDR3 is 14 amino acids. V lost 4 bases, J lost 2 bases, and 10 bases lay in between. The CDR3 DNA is TGCGCCAGCAGCCAAACAGGAACTGGAAACACCATATATTTT. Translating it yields CASSQTGTGNTIYF.

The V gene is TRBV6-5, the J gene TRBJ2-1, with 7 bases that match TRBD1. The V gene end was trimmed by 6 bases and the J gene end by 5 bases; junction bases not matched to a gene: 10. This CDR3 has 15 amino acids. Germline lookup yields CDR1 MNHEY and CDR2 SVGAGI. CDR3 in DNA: TGTGCCAGCAGATATTACGGGACAGTCAACAATGAGCAGTTCTTC. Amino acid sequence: CASRYYGTVNNEQFF.

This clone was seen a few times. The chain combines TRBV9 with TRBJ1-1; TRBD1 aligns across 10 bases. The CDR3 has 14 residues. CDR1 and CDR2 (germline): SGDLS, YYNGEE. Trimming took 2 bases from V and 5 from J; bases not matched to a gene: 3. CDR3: CASSVGTGETEAFF. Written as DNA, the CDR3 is TGTGCCAGCAGCGTGGGGACAGGGGAGACTGAAGCTTTCTTT.

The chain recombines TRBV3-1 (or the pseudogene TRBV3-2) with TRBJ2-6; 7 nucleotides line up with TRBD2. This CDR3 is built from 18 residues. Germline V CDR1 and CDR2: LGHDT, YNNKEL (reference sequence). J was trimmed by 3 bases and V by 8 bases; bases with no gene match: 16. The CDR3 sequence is CASEGRLGLADGANVLTF. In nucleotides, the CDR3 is TGTGCCAGCGAGGGACGACTCGGGCTAGCGGATGGGGCCAACGTCCTGACTTTC.

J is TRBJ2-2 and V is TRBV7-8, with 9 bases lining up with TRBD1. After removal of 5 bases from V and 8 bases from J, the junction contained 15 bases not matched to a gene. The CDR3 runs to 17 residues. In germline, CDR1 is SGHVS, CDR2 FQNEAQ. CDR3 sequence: CASSPHPGQGVQGELFF. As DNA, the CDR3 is TGTGCCAGCAGCCCGCACCCGGGACAGGGTGTACAAGGGGAGCTGTTTTTT.

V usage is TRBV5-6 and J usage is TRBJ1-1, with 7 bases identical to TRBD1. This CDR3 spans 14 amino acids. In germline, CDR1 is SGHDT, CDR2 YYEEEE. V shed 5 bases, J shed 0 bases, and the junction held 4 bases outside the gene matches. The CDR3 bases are TGTGCCAGCAGAGCCGGGACAGTGAACACTGAAGCTTTCTTT. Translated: CASRAGTVNTEAFF.

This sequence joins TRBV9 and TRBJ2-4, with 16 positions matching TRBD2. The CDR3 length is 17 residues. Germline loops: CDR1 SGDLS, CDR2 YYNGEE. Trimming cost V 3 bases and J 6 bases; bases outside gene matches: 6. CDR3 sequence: CASSDGTSGGAGNIQYF. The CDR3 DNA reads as TGTGCCAGCAGCGACGGGACTAGCGGGGGGGCCGGAAACATTCAGTACTTC.

This chain's CDR3 is CASSEGGSWPQHF. CDR3 sequence (DNA): TGTGCCAGCAGTGAAGGGGGCAGTTGGCCCCAGCATTTT. This chain uses TRBV2 with TRBJ1-5, with D maybe TRBD1 (5 bases). V lost 1 base and J 9 bases, leaving 10 bases between the germline ends. This CDR3 is built from 13 residues. Germline assignment: CDR1 SNHLY and CDR2 FYNNEI.

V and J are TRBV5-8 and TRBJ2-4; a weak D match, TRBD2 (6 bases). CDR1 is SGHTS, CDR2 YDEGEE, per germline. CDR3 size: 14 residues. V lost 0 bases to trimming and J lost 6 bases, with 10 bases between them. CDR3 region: CASSLGRGINIQYF. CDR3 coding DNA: TGTGCCAGCAGCTTGGGTCGGGGGATAAACATTCAGTACTTC.

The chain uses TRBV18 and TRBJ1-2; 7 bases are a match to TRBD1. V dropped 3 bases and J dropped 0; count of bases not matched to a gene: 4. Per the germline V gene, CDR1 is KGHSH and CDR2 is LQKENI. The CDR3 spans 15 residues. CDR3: CASSPRDSSNYGYTF. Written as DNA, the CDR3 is TGTGCCAGCTCACCCCGGGACAGTTCTAACTATGGCTACACCTTC.

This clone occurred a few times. CDR3 bases: TGTGCCAGCAGTGAACATCCGGGACAGGGTGGCTACACCTTC. Translated: CASSEHPGQGGYTF. The chain couples TRBV6-1 to TRBJ1-2; 9 bases map to TRBD1. The CDR3 is 14 residues long. The ends lost 2 bases at V and 7 bases at J; junction bases unmatched: 5. CDR1 and CDR2 (germline): MNHNS, SASEGT.

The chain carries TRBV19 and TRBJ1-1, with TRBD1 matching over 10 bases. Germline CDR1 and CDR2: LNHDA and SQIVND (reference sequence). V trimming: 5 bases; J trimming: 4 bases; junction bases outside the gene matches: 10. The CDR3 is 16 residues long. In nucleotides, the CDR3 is TGTGCCAGTAGTGGGACGGAGGACAGGGGGGGCACTGAAGCTTTCTTT. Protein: CASSGTEDRGGTEAFF.

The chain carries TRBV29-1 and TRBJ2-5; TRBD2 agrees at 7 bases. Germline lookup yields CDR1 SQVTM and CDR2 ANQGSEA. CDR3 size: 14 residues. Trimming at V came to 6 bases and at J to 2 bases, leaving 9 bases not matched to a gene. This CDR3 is CSVSYGGVQETQYF. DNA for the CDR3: TGCAGCGTATCATATGGGGGGGTTCAAGAGACCCAGTACTTC.

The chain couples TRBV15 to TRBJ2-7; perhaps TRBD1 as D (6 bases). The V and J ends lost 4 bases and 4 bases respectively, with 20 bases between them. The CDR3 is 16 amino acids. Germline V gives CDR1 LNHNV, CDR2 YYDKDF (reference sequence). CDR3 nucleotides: TGTGCCACCAGCACCTCCGTTGGGACAACGGGATACGAGCAGTACTTC. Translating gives CATSTSVGTTGYEQYF.

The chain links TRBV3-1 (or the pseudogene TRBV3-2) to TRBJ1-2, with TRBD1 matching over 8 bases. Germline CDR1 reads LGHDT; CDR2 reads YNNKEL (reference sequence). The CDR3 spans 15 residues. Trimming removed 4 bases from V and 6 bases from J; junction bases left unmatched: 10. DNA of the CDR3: TGTGCCAGCAGCCTTACCCACAGGGGGAGTGATGGCTACACCTTC. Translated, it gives CASSLTHRGSDGYTF.

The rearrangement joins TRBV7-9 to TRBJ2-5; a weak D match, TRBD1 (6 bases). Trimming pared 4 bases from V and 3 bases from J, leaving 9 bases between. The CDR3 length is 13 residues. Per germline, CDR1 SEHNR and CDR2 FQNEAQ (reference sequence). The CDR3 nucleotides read TGTGCCAGCAGCTCCCGACAGGAAGAGACCCAGTACTTC. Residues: CASSSRQEETQYF.